Sequencing of this TCR beta chain was carried out in a study of blood T cell repertoires in COVID-19. Between the trimmed V and J ends, which lost 0 bases and 6 bases, there was a span of 16 bases. Germline CDR1 and CDR2: LGHNA and YNFKEQ. The CDR3 is made up of 16 amino acids. Generated by immunoSEQ multiplex PCR, the TCRdb table keeps only in-frame clones and is missing some. This table holds a few hundred thousand clones, approximately 91% found once. V gene TRBV4-2 combines with J gene TRBJ2-3, with no clear D. This receptor was taken from a middle-aged woman who had recovered from COVID-19. Input material: PBMCs or T cells enriched from blood (not recorded which). DNA of the CDR3: TGTGCCAGCAGCCAAGAAACTTCGCGAGCGTCCGATACGCAGTATTTT. This translates into CASSQETSRASDTQYF.